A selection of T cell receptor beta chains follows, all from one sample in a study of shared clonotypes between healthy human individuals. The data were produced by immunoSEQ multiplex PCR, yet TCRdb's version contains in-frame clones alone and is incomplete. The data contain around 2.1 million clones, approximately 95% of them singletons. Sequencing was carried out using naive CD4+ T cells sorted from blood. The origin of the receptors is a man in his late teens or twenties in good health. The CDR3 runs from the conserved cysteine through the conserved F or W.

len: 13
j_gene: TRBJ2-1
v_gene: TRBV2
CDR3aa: CASSGSWNNEQFF

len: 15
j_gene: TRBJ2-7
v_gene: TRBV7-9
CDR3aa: CASSPTDSPNYEQYF

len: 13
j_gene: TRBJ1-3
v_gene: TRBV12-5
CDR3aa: CASGFSGRNTIYF

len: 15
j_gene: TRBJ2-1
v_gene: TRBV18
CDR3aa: CASSPRLAGDNEQFF

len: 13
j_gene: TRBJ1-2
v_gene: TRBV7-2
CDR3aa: CASRNTGGYGYTF

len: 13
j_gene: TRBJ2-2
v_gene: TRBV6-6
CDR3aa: CASRDRAPGELFF

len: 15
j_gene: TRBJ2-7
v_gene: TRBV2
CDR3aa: CASSEETSGPLEQYF

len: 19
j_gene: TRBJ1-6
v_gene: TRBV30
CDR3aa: CAWSKTGVYGGSYNSPLHF

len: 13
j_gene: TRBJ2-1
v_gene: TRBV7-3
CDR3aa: CASSLDRAKEQFF

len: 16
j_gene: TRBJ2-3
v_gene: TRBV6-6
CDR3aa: CASSLLGSGSSDTQYF

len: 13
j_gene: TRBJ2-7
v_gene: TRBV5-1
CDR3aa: CASSRTNSYEQYF

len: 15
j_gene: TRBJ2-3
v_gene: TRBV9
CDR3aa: CASSVMRGGPDTQYF

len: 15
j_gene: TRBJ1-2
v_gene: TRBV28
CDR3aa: CASSPAEGTGYGYTF

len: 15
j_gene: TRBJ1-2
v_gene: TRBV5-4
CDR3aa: CASSLSLGENYGYTF

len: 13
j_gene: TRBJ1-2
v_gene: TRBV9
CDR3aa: CASSGVGTYGYTF

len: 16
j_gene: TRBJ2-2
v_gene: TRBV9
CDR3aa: CASSAEGGAWTGELFF

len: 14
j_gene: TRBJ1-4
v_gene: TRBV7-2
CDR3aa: CASSSWDTNEKLFF

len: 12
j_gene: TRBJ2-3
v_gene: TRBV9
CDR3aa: CASSASGTLQYF

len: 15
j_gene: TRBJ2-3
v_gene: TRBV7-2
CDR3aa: CASSFHRGVTDTQYF

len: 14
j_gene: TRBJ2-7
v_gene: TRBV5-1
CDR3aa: CASSPRGQSYEQYF

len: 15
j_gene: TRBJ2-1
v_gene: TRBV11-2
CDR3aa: CASSSGQGSGNEQFF

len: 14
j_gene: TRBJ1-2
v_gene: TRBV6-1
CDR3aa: CASTSGGANYGYTF

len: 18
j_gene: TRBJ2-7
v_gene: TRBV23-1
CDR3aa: CASSQSRRVKREMKEQYF

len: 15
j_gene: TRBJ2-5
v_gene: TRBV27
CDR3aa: CASTPRTGYQETQYF

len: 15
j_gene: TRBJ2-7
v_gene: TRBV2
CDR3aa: CASSELVQRAHEQYF

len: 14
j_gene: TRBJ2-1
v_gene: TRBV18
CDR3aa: CASSPEWGSDEQFF

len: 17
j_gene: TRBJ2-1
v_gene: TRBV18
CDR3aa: CASSPPTAGGPYNEQFF

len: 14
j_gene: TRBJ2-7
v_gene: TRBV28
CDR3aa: CASSLTGGTFEQYF

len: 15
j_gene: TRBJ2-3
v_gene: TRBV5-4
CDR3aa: CASSLAVSSTDTQYF

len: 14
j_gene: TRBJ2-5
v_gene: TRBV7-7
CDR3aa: CASSLGAGVETQYF

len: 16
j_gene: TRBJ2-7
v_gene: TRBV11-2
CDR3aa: CASSPGTLGSSYEQYF

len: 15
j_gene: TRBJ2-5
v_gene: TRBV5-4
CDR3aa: CASSLPSTVQETQYF

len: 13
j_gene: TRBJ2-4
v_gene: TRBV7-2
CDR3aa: CASREAGNDIQYF

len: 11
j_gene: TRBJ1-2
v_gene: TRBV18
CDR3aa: CASGEGYGYTF

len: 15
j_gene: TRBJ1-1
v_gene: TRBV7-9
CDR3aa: CASSLGTGEDTEAFF

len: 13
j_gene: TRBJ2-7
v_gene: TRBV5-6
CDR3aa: CASSQGTGYEQYF

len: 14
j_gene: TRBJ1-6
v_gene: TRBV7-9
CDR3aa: CASSRGQRNSPLHF

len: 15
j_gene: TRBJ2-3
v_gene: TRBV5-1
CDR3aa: CASSGQATSTDTQYF

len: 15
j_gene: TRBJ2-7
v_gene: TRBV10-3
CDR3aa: CAISDGRTGAGEQYF

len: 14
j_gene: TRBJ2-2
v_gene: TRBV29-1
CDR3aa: CSVRRAGGLGELFF

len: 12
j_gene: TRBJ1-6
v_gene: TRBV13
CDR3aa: CASSFPSSPLHF

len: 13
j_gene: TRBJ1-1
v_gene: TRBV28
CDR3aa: CASMGPGGTEAFF

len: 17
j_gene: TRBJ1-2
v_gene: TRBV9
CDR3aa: CASSSTAWGPGAYGYTF

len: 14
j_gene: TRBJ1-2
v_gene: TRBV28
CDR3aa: CASASEGANYGYTF